Reported below is one T cell receptor beta chain. Its antigen is unidentified. Germline V gene data show CDR1 as MNHEY and CDR2 as SVGAGI. V was pared by 5 bases and J by 2 bases, with 9 bases of the junction left unmatched. CDR3 length: 15 amino acids. Profiled with immunoSEQ multiplex PCR; TCRdb holds only in-frame clones, not every one. Among some 11,000 clones, around nine tenths were seen once, and the ten largest hold around 25%. The data were obtained in a study of T cells after posttransplantation cyclophosphamide. Study-level points and caveats: Tissue-infiltrating T cells from skin or gut overlapped little with blood T cells. Recipient CMV seropositivity and CMV reactivation strongly tracked TRB clonality. Later post-transplant blood repertoires were often dominated by donor CD8+ memory clones.

Treatment was busulfan-fludarabine conditioning, a marrow graft, and cyclophosphamide on days +3 and +4. This specimen was CD4+ T cells sorted from PBMCs, taken after allogeneic stem cell transplant with posttransplant cyclophosphamide. The receptor was derived from a male patient aged 25-45 years who received an allogeneic stem cell transplant from a related donor, was CMV-positive, and had acute GVHD only. Some T cells may be transferred from the graft donor. The chain carries TRBV6-5 and TRBJ2-7; 7 bases agree with TRBD1. CDR3 in amino acids: CASSSSGTAAYEQYF. The CDR3, as DNA: TGTGCCAGCAGTAGTTCCGGGACAGCAGCCTACGAGCAGTACTTC.